This passage covers 8 T cell receptor beta chains from one sample sequenced in a study of T cell changes during pregnancy in multiple sclerosis. Sequencing used immunoSEQ multiplex PCR; TCRdb keeps in-frame clones, though not all of them. The table records over 30,000 clones, approximately 88% of them present only once. This material consisted of CD4+ T cells from peripheral blood mononuclear cells, taken before pregnancy. These receptors all stem from a female donor with multiple sclerosis, enrolled in a pregnancy study.

This clone was detected a few times. J is TRBJ1-4 and V is TRBV19, with TRBD1 identical over 7 bases. Germline-derived CDR1 and CDR2 are LNHDA and SQIVND (reference sequence). Germline trimming cut 4 bases from V and 4 bases from J; bases unmatched to any gene: 6. CDR3 length: 15 residues. DNA for the CDR3: TGTGCCAGTAGTACTTCAGGGGGTGGTAATGAAAAACTGTTTTTT. Its protein is CASSTSGGGNEKLFF.

The CDR3 region has the DNA TGTGCCAGCAGCTTAGGAGTCTCTGGAGTGGGCGAGCAGTACTTC. Translated, it gives CASSLGVSGVGEQYF. The chain has TRBV11-3 and TRBJ2-7; D is uncertain. This CDR3 region has 15 residues. Germline V gene lookup returns CDR1 SGHNT and CDR2 YENEEA. Between the trimmed V and J ends, which lost 1 base and 6 bases, there was a span of 16 bases.

The rearrangement joins TRBV7-2 to TRBJ2-7; 8 nucleotides match TRBD2. The CDR3 has 15 amino acids. Germline trimming cut 3 bases from V and 3 bases from J; bases unmatched to any gene: 7. Germline assignment: CDR1 SGHTA and CDR2 FQGNSA. For the CDR3, the DNA is TGTGCCAGCAGCTTTTCAAGCGGGGGATACTACGAGCAGTACTTC. It codes for CASSFSSGGYYEQYF.

V gene TRBV6-6 combines with J gene TRBJ2-2; D gene uncertain. Germline-derived CDR1 and CDR2 are MNHNY and SVGAGI (reference sequence). The CDR3 loop spans 13 amino acids. V was shortened by 5 bases and J by 2 bases, with 6 bases between the two germline ends. CDR3 coding DNA: TGTGCCAGCAGTCTAGACAACACCGGGGAGCTGTTTTTT. It encodes CASSLDNTGELFF.

The V and J genes are TRBV2 and TRBJ2-5; TRBD2 matches at 15 bases. The V segment lost 5 bases and the J segment 5 bases; nucleotides outside the gene matches: 12. Germline CDR1 SNHLY, CDR2 FYNNEI. The CDR3 sequence is 18 residues long. The CDR3 DNA reads TGTGCCAGCAGTCGCGGACTAGCGGGAGGGCCGAGGTCGGAGACCCAGTACTTC. Translating gives CASSRGLAGGPRSETQYF.

The chain has TRBV4-2 and TRBJ1-1; TRBD1 is a possible D gene (5 bases). The CDR3 runs to 12 residues. Germline CDR1 is LGHNA and CDR2 is YNFKEQ. V was trimmed by 4 bases and J by 8 bases, leaving 11 bases between them. CDR3 DNA sequence: TGTGCCAGCAGCCCGACATCAGGGGAAGCTTTCTTT. Its protein product is CASSPTSGEAFF.

This clone was seen just once. Since a much larger clone is just one base distant, this may be a read error. CDR3 residues: CASSLSVNTEAFF. As DNA, the CDR3 is TGTGCCAGCAGCTTGTCGGTGAACACTGAAGCTTTCTTT. The J gene is TRBJ1-1, the V gene TRBV5-5; unclear D gene. The V end was cut by 1 base, the J end by 0 bases, with 4 bases between. CDR1 is SGHKS and CDR2 is YYEKEE in the germline V gene (reference sequence). This CDR3 is built from 13 residues. The full variable domain, with the rest looked up from reference TRBV5-5 and TRBJ1-1, is DAGVTQSPTHLIKTRGQQVTLRCSPISGHKSVSWYQQVLGQGPQFIFQYYEKEERGRGNFPDRFSARQFPNYSSELNVNALLLGDSALYLCASSLSVNTEAFFGQGTRLTVV.

This sequence joins TRBV5-1 and TRBJ2-1; TRBD2 might be the D (5 bases). V dropped 0 bases and J dropped 0 bases, with 16 bases sitting between them. Germline lookup yields CDR1 SGHRS and CDR2 YFSETQ. CDR3 length: 18 residues. For the CDR3, the DNA is TGCGCCAGCAGCTTGGAATGGGGTAGCGCGAGCTCCTACAATGAGCAGTTCTTC. It specifies CASSLEWGSASSYNEQFF.